The rows below give T cell receptor beta chains drawn from one sample of a study of cytomegalovirus exposure and HLA in healthy donors. The repertoire was sequenced with immunoSEQ multiplex PCR; TCRdb's copy has only in-frame clones and lacks some. The sample table sets out approximately 140,000 clones. The sample taken for sequencing was PBMCs. The receptor set was obtained from a woman between 40 and 55 years old in good health and CMV-seronegative. CDR3s include the opening cysteine and the closing phenylalanine or tryptophan. Each record gives: CDR3 DNA, CDR3 protein, J gene, V gene, CDR3 length, D gene. D genes are given only for firm matches.

CDR3nt: TGTGCCAGCAGTACCGAGGGAGGGTCCACTGAAGCTTTCTTT
CDR3aa: CASSTEGGSTEAFF
j_gene: TRBJ1-1
v_gene: TRBV27
len: 14
d_gene: -

CDR3nt: TGTGCCAGCAGCTCGCCGACTAGCGGGGGGGCCTTTTCCCACGAGCAGTACTTC
CDR3aa: CASSSPTSGGAFSHEQYF
j_gene: TRBJ2-7
v_gene: TRBV7-2
len: 18
d_gene: TRBD2

CDR3nt: TGTGCCAGCAGCTACGAGGGATCGAACACTGAAGCTTTCTTT
CDR3aa: CASSYEGSNTEAFF
j_gene: TRBJ1-1
v_gene: TRBV7-2
len: 14
d_gene: -

CDR3nt: TGTGCCAGCAGTCCCCCCCGGACAGGCGGCACTGAAGCTTTCTTT
CDR3aa: CASSPPRTGGTEAFF
j_gene: TRBJ1-1
v_gene: TRBV6-6
len: 15
d_gene: TRBD1

CDR3nt: TGCGCCAGCAGCTCGGACGGGAGCTCCTACGAGCAGTACTTC
CDR3aa: CASSSDGSSYEQYF
j_gene: TRBJ2-7
v_gene: TRBV5-1
len: 14
d_gene: -

CDR3nt: TGTGCCAGTAGTTTGGACCAGCGGACAGATACGCAGTATTTT
CDR3aa: CASSLDQRTDTQYF
j_gene: TRBJ2-3
v_gene: TRBV19
len: 14
d_gene: -

CDR3nt: TGTGCCAGCAGCGGAGCGGGGGGACCTAATGAAAAACTGTTTTTT
CDR3aa: CASSGAGGPNEKLFF
j_gene: TRBJ1-4
v_gene: TRBV9
len: 15
d_gene: -

CDR3nt: TGTGCTAGCAGCTTAGACAGGGGAGGCAACGAGCAGTACTTC
CDR3aa: CASSLDRGGNEQYF
j_gene: TRBJ2-7
v_gene: TRBV7-7
len: 14
d_gene: TRBD1

CDR3nt: TGTGCCAGTGGTCGACAGGGGAGCAAAAACATTCAGTACTTC
CDR3aa: CASGRQGSKNIQYF
j_gene: TRBJ2-4
v_gene: TRBV19
len: 14
d_gene: TRBD1

CDR3nt: TGTGCCAGCTCACCTCAAATAGGAGTAGCGGGGACCCTTAGCTCCTACGAGCAGTACTTC
CDR3aa: CASSPQIGVAGTLSSYEQYF
j_gene: TRBJ2-7
v_gene: TRBV18
len: 20
d_gene: TRBD2

CDR3nt: TGTGCCAGTAGTCTAAACCGGGACACGAACTATGGCTACACCTTC
CDR3aa: CASSLNRDTNYGYTF
j_gene: TRBJ1-2
v_gene: TRBV19
len: 15
d_gene: -

CDR3nt: TGCGCCAGCAGCTTGCGGGAACTAGCGGGGGGCCCCGGGGAGCTGTTTTTT
CDR3aa: CASSLRELAGGPGELFF
j_gene: TRBJ2-2
v_gene: TRBV5-1
len: 17
d_gene: TRBD2

CDR3nt: TGTGCCAGCAGTTTAGGCGGTTACGAGCAGTACTTC
CDR3aa: CASSLGGYEQYF
j_gene: TRBJ2-7
v_gene: TRBV28
len: 12
d_gene: -

CDR3nt: TGTGCCAGCAGCTTCGGGAGTGTCGGCACAGATACGCAGTATTTT
CDR3aa: CASSFGSVGTDTQYF
j_gene: TRBJ2-3
v_gene: TRBV11-1
len: 15
d_gene: -

CDR3nt: TGTGCCAGTAGTATCGTAGGAGACCTCTATGGCTACACCTTC
CDR3aa: CASSIVGDLYGYTF
j_gene: TRBJ1-2
v_gene: TRBV19
len: 14
d_gene: -

CDR3nt: TGCGCCAGCAGCCCCGCTCTAGCGGGGGGACTGGAGACAGTTTACTTC
CDR3aa: CASSPALAGGLETVYF
j_gene: TRBJ2-5
v_gene: TRBV5-1
len: 16
d_gene: TRBD2

CDR3nt: TGCGCCAGCAGCCAAGCGAAAGCTGAGTATGGCTACACCTTC
CDR3aa: CASSQAKAEYGYTF
j_gene: TRBJ1-2
v_gene: TRBV4-3
len: 14
d_gene: -

CDR3nt: TGTGCCATCAGTGCCGGGACACAGCCTACCTATGGCTACACCTTC
CDR3aa: CAISAGTQPTYGYTF
j_gene: TRBJ1-2
v_gene: TRBV10-3
len: 15
d_gene: -

CDR3nt: TGTGCCAGTAGTAGTACCCCTACAGGGATCTACGAGCAGTACTTC
CDR3aa: CASSSTPTGIYEQYF
j_gene: TRBJ2-7
v_gene: TRBV19
len: 15
d_gene: -

CDR3nt: TGTGCCAGCTCAGTTGGTGGCGGGGAAACCCAGTACTTC
CDR3aa: CASSVGGGETQYF
j_gene: TRBJ2-5
v_gene: TRBV18
len: 13
d_gene: -

CDR3nt: TGCGCCAGCAGTGAGTCCTCGTATTCACCCCTCCACTTT
CDR3aa: CASSESSYSPLHF
j_gene: TRBJ1-6
v_gene: TRBV10-2
len: 13
d_gene: -

CDR3nt: TGTGCCAGTAGCGAGCGGGGGGGCGGAGAGACCCAGTACTTC
CDR3aa: CASSERGGGETQYF
j_gene: TRBJ2-5
v_gene: TRBV19
len: 14
d_gene: TRBD2

CDR3nt: TGTGCCAGCAGTCGTCTGACTAGCAGCACAGATACGCAGTATTTT
CDR3aa: CASSRLTSSTDTQYF
j_gene: TRBJ2-3
v_gene: TRBV7-9
len: 15
d_gene: TRBD2

CDR3nt: TGCGCCAGCAGCCTGGGACAGACTTACTCTGGAAACACCATATATTTT
CDR3aa: CASSLGQTYSGNTIYF
j_gene: TRBJ1-3
v_gene: TRBV5-1
len: 16
d_gene: TRBD1

CDR3nt: TGTGCCAGTAGTCCGAGGAGCGGGGGGGCAGATACGCAGTATTTT
CDR3aa: CASSPRSGGADTQYF
j_gene: TRBJ2-3
v_gene: TRBV19
len: 15
d_gene: TRBD2

CDR3nt: TGCAGCGTTGCCGGAGGATCTAGCACAGATACGCAGTATTTT
CDR3aa: CSVAGGSSTDTQYF
j_gene: TRBJ2-3
v_gene: TRBV29-1
len: 14
d_gene: -

CDR3nt: TGTGCCAGCAGCTTAGGGACAGGGTCCCCAAGGGGCCAAGAGACCCAGTACTTC
CDR3aa: CASSLGTGSPRGQETQYF
j_gene: TRBJ2-5
v_gene: TRBV11-2
len: 18
d_gene: TRBD1

CDR3nt: TGTGCCAGCAGCCTATACGGGACAGGGAATTCGTGGAATCAGCCCCAGCATTTT
CDR3aa: CASSLYGTGNSWNQPQHF
j_gene: TRBJ1-5
v_gene: TRBV28
len: 18
d_gene: TRBD1

CDR3nt: TGCGCCAGCAGCCCGGACCCGGGACTTCGCGATACGCAGTATTTT
CDR3aa: CASSPDPGLRDTQYF
j_gene: TRBJ2-3
v_gene: TRBV5-1
len: 15
d_gene: -

CDR3nt: TGCGCCAGCAGCTTGGGGGACAGAGGGGGCTACACCTTC
CDR3aa: CASSLGDRGGYTF
j_gene: TRBJ1-2
v_gene: TRBV5-1
len: 13
d_gene: TRBD1

CDR3nt: TGTGCCAGCAGCCGACAGGGGGCGCTTACCTTC
CDR3aa: CASSRQGALTF
j_gene: TRBJ1-2
v_gene: TRBV6-5
len: 11
d_gene: TRBD1

CDR3nt: TGCGCCAGCAGCTTCGGACAGGGGTTTGCAGATACGCAGTATTTT
CDR3aa: CASSFGQGFADTQYF
j_gene: TRBJ2-3
v_gene: TRBV5-1
len: 15
d_gene: TRBD1

CDR3nt: TGTGCCAGCAGCTTGGTGGCCGACTATGGCTACACCTTC
CDR3aa: CASSLVADYGYTF
j_gene: TRBJ1-2
v_gene: TRBV5-6
len: 13
d_gene: -

CDR3nt: TGTGCCAGCAGCTTGGGACAGGGGGCGCAGATGGGCGGCTACACCTTC
CDR3aa: CASSLGQGAQMGGYTF
j_gene: TRBJ1-2
v_gene: TRBV7-2
len: 16
d_gene: TRBD1

CDR3nt: TGTGCCAGCAGGGTCGGGACTAGCGGCTACGAGCAGTACTTC
CDR3aa: CASRVGTSGYEQYF
j_gene: TRBJ2-7
v_gene: TRBV28
len: 14
d_gene: TRBD2

CDR3nt: TGTGCCAGCAGCTTAGCGGCTAGCGGGGGGGCCTCATCCTACGAGCAGTACTTC
CDR3aa: CASSLAASGGASSYEQYF
j_gene: TRBJ2-7
v_gene: TRBV7-2
len: 18
d_gene: TRBD2

CDR3nt: TGTGCCAGCAGCTCGCCAGGGGGTCTAACAGATACGCAGTATTTT
CDR3aa: CASSSPGGLTDTQYF
j_gene: TRBJ2-3
v_gene: TRBV7-6
len: 15
d_gene: TRBD1

CDR3nt: TGCGCCAGCAGCCAGGGTCGTTTAGACAGTAACTATGGCTACACCTTC
CDR3aa: CASSQGRLDSNYGYTF
j_gene: TRBJ1-2
v_gene: TRBV4-3
len: 16
d_gene: -

CDR3nt: TGTGCCAGCAGCTTAGGATCAACGGCGACAGGGTGGACTTTCTTT
CDR3aa: CASSLGSTATGWTFF
j_gene: TRBJ1-1
v_gene: TRBV11-2
len: 15
d_gene: TRBD1

CDR3nt: TGTGCCAGCAGTTTAACTAACGGACTCCTGAACACTGAAGCTTTCTTT
CDR3aa: CASSLTNGLLNTEAFF
j_gene: TRBJ1-1
v_gene: TRBV27
len: 16
d_gene: -

CDR3nt: TGTGCCATCAGTGAGTTTGGGCAGAACACCGGGGAGCTGTTTTTT
CDR3aa: CAISEFGQNTGELFF
j_gene: TRBJ2-2
v_gene: TRBV10-3
len: 15
d_gene: -

CDR3nt: TGTGCCAGCAGTGGGACACGTTATAGCAATCAGCCCCAGCATTTT
CDR3aa: CASSGTRYSNQPQHF
j_gene: TRBJ1-5
v_gene: TRBV6-1
len: 15
d_gene: -

CDR3nt: TGTGCCAGTAGTGCCCGCGGACAGATAAACTACGAGCAGTACTTC
CDR3aa: CASSARGQINYEQYF
j_gene: TRBJ2-7
v_gene: TRBV19
len: 15
d_gene: -

CDR3nt: TGCAGCGTGGTGATCAGGGGCCCGAACACTGAAGCTTTCTTT
CDR3aa: CSVVIRGPNTEAFF
j_gene: TRBJ1-1
v_gene: TRBV29-1
len: 14
d_gene: -

CDR3nt: TGTGCCAGCAGCGGTCAGGGGACAGGGGGCGCCTTCTACAATGAGCAGTTCTTC
CDR3aa: CASSGQGTGGAFYNEQFF
j_gene: TRBJ2-1
v_gene: TRBV9
len: 18
d_gene: TRBD1

CDR3nt: TGTGCCAGCAGCCATATTGACAGGGCTTCACCCCTCCACTTT
CDR3aa: CASSHIDRASPLHF
j_gene: TRBJ1-6
v_gene: TRBV4-2
len: 14
d_gene: TRBD1

CDR3nt: TGTGCCAGTAGTATAAAGGGGGTGGGGGCCCCGGGGATAAGCACAGATACGCAGTATTTT
CDR3aa: CASSIKGVGAPGISTDTQYF
j_gene: TRBJ2-3
v_gene: TRBV19
len: 20
d_gene: -

CDR3nt: TGTGCCAGCAGCTTAATAGCGGGCGTGTACAATGAGCAGTTCTTC
CDR3aa: CASSLIAGVYNEQFF
j_gene: TRBJ2-1
v_gene: TRBV11-2
len: 15
d_gene: TRBD2

CDR3nt: TGTGCCAGCAGCTTAGGGGCAGGTGGCTACTATGGCTACACCTTC
CDR3aa: CASSLGAGGYYGYTF
j_gene: TRBJ1-2
v_gene: TRBV11-2
len: 15
d_gene: -

CDR3nt: TGCGCCAGCAGCCAAGATCGGGGGCAGCCCCAGCATTTT
CDR3aa: CASSQDRGQPQHF
j_gene: TRBJ1-5
v_gene: TRBV4-3
len: 13
d_gene: -

CDR3nt: TGTGCCAGCAGGGGGACATATAGCACAGATACGCAGTATTTT
CDR3aa: CASRGTYSTDTQYF
j_gene: TRBJ2-3
v_gene: TRBV6-1
len: 14
d_gene: -

CDR3nt: TGTGCCAGCAGCTCGGGACTAGCGGGGGACCTCCAAGAGACCCAGTACTTC
CDR3aa: CASSSGLAGDLQETQYF
j_gene: TRBJ2-5
v_gene: TRBV5-4
len: 17
d_gene: TRBD2

CDR3nt: TGTGCCAGCACCACCGGGACAGGGGGTCAGCCCCAGCATTTT
CDR3aa: CASTTGTGGQPQHF
j_gene: TRBJ1-5
v_gene: TRBV2
len: 14
d_gene: TRBD1

CDR3nt: TGTGCCAGCAGCCGCCAGGGATTCCGCTACGAGCAGTACTTC
CDR3aa: CASSRQGFRYEQYF
j_gene: TRBJ2-7
v_gene: TRBV21-1
len: 14
d_gene: -

CDR3nt: TGTGCCAGCAGCCTTGGACTAGCGGGCGCGAACACCGGGGAGCTGTTTTTT
CDR3aa: CASSLGLAGANTGELFF
j_gene: TRBJ2-2
v_gene: TRBV5-4
len: 17
d_gene: TRBD2

CDR3nt: TGTGCCAGCAGCCAAGATCTCAGGGATGGCTACACCTTC
CDR3aa: CASSQDLRDGYTF
j_gene: TRBJ1-2
v_gene: TRBV4-2
len: 13
d_gene: -

CDR3nt: TGTGCCAGCAGCCAAGGACAGGGGCATGGCTACACCTTC
CDR3aa: CASSQGQGHGYTF
j_gene: TRBJ1-2
v_gene: TRBV7-2
len: 13
d_gene: TRBD1